The subject of this entry is one TCR beta chain. In its sample, this clonotype was seen many times. What antigen it recognizes has not been identified. The record has no base qualities; no much larger clone is one base away. V trim: 7 bases; J trim: 9 bases; unmatched bases: 12. The germline V gene provides CDR1 MNHEY and CDR2 SVGEGT. The CDR3 has 14 amino acids, counting the end cysteine and phenylalanine. Only the CDR3 region is kept as DNA, spanning 42 bases read in frame from base 1. These data originate in a study of T cells in Graves' hyperthyroidism and ophthalmopathy (dated by TCRdb to about 2019). For the wider study: Peripheral blood was collected at initial diagnosis, before any treatment. Thyroid tissue and blood T-cell repertoires from about six Graves' hyperthyroidism patients were also compared in the study. To identify TCR V-J signatures that set the groups apart, the researchers used a discovery cohort of about a hundred patients, made up of under 50 with Graves' ophthalmopathy and 57 with stable Graves' hyperthyroidism. According to the paper, TCR Vbeta CDR3 sequencing was carried out on 135 peripheral blood samples, which came from under 50 ophthalmopathy, approximately 78 hyperthyroidism and approximately 17 progressor patients. The 85 to 100 discovery patients were divided at random into training and test sets in a 7:3 ratio. After sampling, hyperthyroidism patients received methimazole starting at 30 mg daily, and ophthalmopathy patients received high-dose intravenous methylprednisolone. Whether ophthalmopathy could be predicted prospectively was tested in an independent validation cohort made up of some 20 hyperthyroidism patients plus 17 patients who later progressed to ophthalmopathy. Beyond this particular receptor, the publication reports: In validation, progression to ophthalmopathy was predicted by the model with 70.59% sensitivity and 72% to 85% specificity, a median of about 6.4 months before onset. No statistical method was used to set the sample size in advance, and investigators knew the group allocation. Ophthalmopathy was separated from stable hyperthyroidism by a 13 V-J signature model, with 85% to 90% sensitivity and about 81% specificity obtained in cross-validation and 80%/75% obtained in testing. Most expanded thyroid clonotypes (frequency above 0.001) were also found in blood, which suggests that blood repertoires may mirror thyroid immune responses.

In the ophthalmopathy patients, disease was moderately to severely active, with a Clinical Activity Score of 3 or more, a NOSPECS grade of 4 or more, and a duration of less than 3 months. Any patient with an uncontrolled infection, another autoimmune disease, pregnancy or lactation was excluded. Clinical symptoms, serum thyroxine and TRAb, thyroid ultrasound, and orbital computed tomography formed the basis for the diagnoses. PBMCs were isolated from 7.5 to 10 ml of fresh peripheral blood by Ficoll-Paque density gradient centrifugation. Trizol reagent was used to extract total RNA, and RNA quality was then checked on an Agilent 2100 Bioanalyzer. The TCR beta CDR3 regions were amplified from the RNA transcripts. The first round of RT-PCR for the TCR CDR3 was performed with the HTBI primer set and the Qiagen OneStep RT-PCR kit. The libraries were constructed in a second round of multiplex PCR and then size-selected and purified. Sequencing of the libraries was done on an Illumina HiSeq2000 using paired-end 100 bp reads. Concerning the study's data processing: SOAPnuke was used to process the raw data, throwing out any read that contained adapters or uncalled bases, had a mean Phred below 15, or lacked an exact constant-primer or identifier match. High-quality paired reads were merged with COPE v1.2.5, and unique nucleotide sequences were defined as clonotypes. Clonotypes were aligned to IMGT TRBV, TRBD and TRBJ reference segments using MiTCR v1.1. The analysis included only V-J combinations with a frequency above 0.0001, which together covered 99% to 99.2% of the repertoires. The TCS score was defined as F50 (clonal expansion) divided by E x V (chaos), with BLOSUM62-based TCRdist calculated between CDR3 peptides within each V-J. Welch's t-statistics and random forest reduced fewer than 600 V-J features to roughly 13, which were used in a naive Bayes classifier (R e1071). TCRdb passed the public sequencing reads through fastp at Q25 and MiXCR, retaining productive beta sequences. Here each entry gathers all rows of one CDR3 protein and keeps the most common genes and DNA. These V and J calls rely on TCRdb rather than the paper's analysis. The sample data list nearly 600,000 distinct CDR3 sequences, and around 14% of these were observed just once. Together, the top ten hold 7% to 9% of the sample.

The rearrangement joined TRBV6-2 or TRBV6-3 to TRBJ1-5, with 7 bases matching TRBD1. Sequenced: blood. The TCR sequence derives from a woman between 18 and 30 years old with Graves' ophthalmopathy. The CDR3 protein is CASTRGGGAVPQHF. The sequenced DNA is TGTGCCAGCACCCGTGGAGGGGGCGCCGTGCCCCAGCATTTT.